These 28 T cell receptor beta chains came from one sample sequenced in a study of blood T cell repertoires in COVID-19. Method: immunoSEQ multiplex PCR; TCRdb's copy keeps in-frame clones and lacks some. The table has under 200,000 clones, around four fifths seen once. Sequenced input: peripheral blood. The receptors stem from a woman between 65 and 79 years old with COVID-19, enrolled during active disease.

The DNA for the CDR3 is TGTGCCAGCAGCCCAACAGGGGTGGGAGGCTACACCTTC. It is translated as CASSPTGVGGYTF. The V gene is TRBV3-1 (or the pseudogene TRBV3-2), the J gene TRBJ1-2; TRBD1 matches 7 bases. V shed 4 bases and J 8 bases; nucleotides not matched to a gene: 7. The CDR3 is made up of 13 amino acids. CDR1 LGHDT and CDR2 YNNKEL come from the germline V gene (reference sequence).

The chain couples TRBV28 to TRBJ2-1, with 11 bases aligning to TRBD1. CDR3 size: 15 residues. From germline, CDR1 is MDHEN and CDR2 SYDVKM. V was pared by 1 base and J by 10 bases, with 6 bases of the junction left unmatched. CDR3 coding DNA: TGTGCCAGCAGTTTATTCGGGACAGGGGGTCGGGAGCAGTTCTTC. It encodes CASSLFGTGGREQFF. The variable domain in full, completed from reference TRBV28 and TRBJ2-1, reads DVKVTQSSRYLVKRTGEKVFLECVQDMDHENMFWYRQDPGLGLRLIYFSYDVKMKEKGDIPEGYSVSREKKERFSLILESASTNQTSMYLCASSLFGTGGREQFFGPGTRLTVL.

The chain uses TRBV6-5 and TRBJ2-1; TRBD2 aligns across 13 bases. The CDR3 is 13 amino acids. Germline values: CDR1 MNHEY, CDR2 SVGAGI. The junction had 8 bases not matched to a gene; V was cut back by 6 bases and J by 15 bases. The CDR3 protein is CASSHRLAGGTFF. The CDR3 DNA reads TGTGCCAGCAGCCACAGACTAGCGGGGGGTACGTTCTTC.

J is TRBJ2-1 and V is TRBV28; the match to TRBD2 covers 9 bases. Unmatched junction bases numbered 11, after V lost 5 bases and J lost 6 bases. Germline lookup yields CDR1 MDHEN and CDR2 SYDVKM. The CDR3 has 16 amino acids. The CDR3: CASSRRREGRGNEQFF. Written as DNA, the CDR3 is TGTGCCAGCAGTCGCCGGCGGGAGGGTCGGGGCAATGAGCAGTTCTTC. Full variable domain (outside the CDR3, taken from reference TRBV28 and TRBJ2-1): DVKVTQSSRYLVKRTGEKVFLECVQDMDHENMFWYRQDPGLGLRLIYFSYDVKMKEKGDIPEGYSVSREKKERFSLILESASTNQTSMYLCASSRRREGRGNEQFFGPGTRLTVL.

This chain links TRBV5-5 with TRBJ1-3; TRBD1 might be the D (6 bases). From germline, CDR1 is SGHKS and CDR2 YYEKEE (reference sequence). V was clipped by 0 bases and J by 1 base, with 11 bases between them. The CDR3 contains 16 residues. This CDR3 is CASSLAAGASGNTIYF. The CDR3, as DNA: TGTGCCAGCAGCTTGGCAGCAGGGGCATCTGGAAACACCATATATTTT.

V and J are TRBV10-3 and TRBJ2-1; TRBD2 agrees at 11 bases. This CDR3 has 14 amino acids. CDR1 is ENHRY, CDR2 SYGVKD, per germline. V was pared by 11 bases and J by 5 bases, with 8 bases of the junction left unmatched. CDR3 DNA: TGTGCCGCCAAAACTAGCGGGGGTGACAATGAGCAGTTCTTC. Residues: CAAKTSGGDNEQFF.

V gene TRBV6-2 or TRBV6-3 combines with J gene TRBJ2-7; the D is unclear. Between the trimmed V and J ends, which lost 0 bases and 5 bases, there was a span of 11 bases. CDR1 MNHEY and CDR2 SVGEGT come from the germline V gene. The CDR3 has 14 residues. CDR3 in DNA: TGTGCCAGCAGTTACTCCGAGGTTATCCACGAGCAGTACTTC. This gives the protein CASSYSEVIHEQYF.

The CDR3 bases are TGCGCCAGCAGCGGGACTAGAGCAGATACGCAGTATTTT. Its translation is CASSGTRADTQYF. V and J are TRBV5-1 and TRBJ2-3, with 8 bases aligning to TRBD2. Germline V CDR1 and CDR2: SGHRS, YFSETQ. The CDR3 consists of 13 residues. V lost 4 bases and J lost 4; bases outside the gene matches: 2.

CDR3 nucleotides: TGTGCCAGCAGTCCGCCACTCGACAGGGTAACTGAAGCTTTCTTT. As protein: CASSPPLDRVTEAFF. The rearrangement links TRBV28 to TRBJ1-1; 7 bases map to TRBD1. Trimming cost V 5 bases and J 5 bases; bases outside gene matches: 11. This CDR3 is built from 15 residues. Germline-derived CDR1 and CDR2 are MDHEN and SYDVKM.

CDR3 amino acids: CASSFSGFGQPQHF. The CDR3 nucleotides read TGTGCCAGCAGTTTCTCCGGGTTTGGTCAGCCCCAGCATTTT. The chain couples TRBV28 to TRBJ1-5; no clear D gene. This CDR3 spans 14 amino acids. Looked up from germline, CDR1 is MDHEN and CDR2 is SYDVKM. Trimming removed 3 bases from V and 6 bases from J, with 12 bases in between.

This chain connects TRBV28 to TRBJ1-4, with TRBD1 matching 12 bases. Germline lookup yields CDR1 MDHEN and CDR2 SYDVKM. The CDR3 spans 16 residues. The junction had 6 bases not matched to a gene; V was cut back by 6 bases and J by 4 bases. The CDR3 is CASSYGTGGINEKLFF. For the CDR3, the DNA is TGTGCCAGCAGCTACGGGACAGGGGGCATTAATGAAAAACTGTTTTTT.

The genes are TRBV27 and TRBJ1-5; D call uncertain. Per germline, CDR1 MNHEY and CDR2 SMNVEV (reference sequence). V was trimmed by 6 bases and J by 5 bases, leaving 14 bases between them. The CDR3 runs to 14 residues. The DNA of the CDR3 is TGTGCCAGCAGCTCCGCTGGAGGTTATCAGCCCCAGCATTTT. Protein product: CASSSAGGYQPQHF.

This clone was seen more than once but under ten times. The chain combines TRBV5-1 with TRBJ2-3, with a possible D match to TRBD1 (6 bases). The CDR3 consists of 15 residues. Germline values: CDR1 SGHRS, CDR2 YFSETQ. Trimming took off 5 bases at V and 2 bases at J, with 15 bases between the two ends. The CDR3 loop is CASRRTVTITDTQYF. The CDR3 DNA reads as TGCGCCAGCAGACGGACAGTTACCATCACAGATACGCAGTATTTT.

This clone was observed a handful of times. This chain uses TRBV28 with TRBJ1-6; no firm D call. Trimming pared 10 bases from V and 9 bases from J, leaving 22 bases between. Germline V gene lookup returns CDR1 MDHEN and CDR2 SYDVKM. The CDR3 totals 15 residues. The CDR3 coding sequence is TGTGCCATCCTGGCTACTATTTCACCCTTTTCACCCCTCCACTTT. Translated: CAILATISPFSPLHF. The entire variable domain, with the rest obtained from reference TRBV28 and TRBJ1-6, is as follows: DVKVTQSSRYLVKRTGEKVFLECVQDMDHENMFWYRQDPGLGLRLIYFSYDVKMKEKGDIPEGYSVSREKKERFSLILESASTNQTSMYLCAILATISPFSPLHFGNGTRLTVT.

This clone was recorded once. Other DNA sequences in this sample translate to the same CDR3. The CDR3 spells CASISGWNQPQHF. DNA of the CDR3: TGTGCCAGCATTTCAGGGTGGAATCAGCCCCAGCATTTT. V gene TRBV2 combines with J gene TRBJ1-5; tentative D call: TRBD1 (5 bases). CDR1 SNHLY and CDR2 FYNNEI come from the germline V gene. The CDR3 is 13 amino acids. The germline V and J ends were trimmed by 7 bases and 4 bases, with 11 bases remaining between them.

J is TRBJ2-7 and V is TRBV27, with D uncertain. Germline V gene lookup returns CDR1 MNHEY and CDR2 SMNVEV (reference sequence). CDR3 size: 14 residues. The V end lost 2 bases, the J end lost 1 base, and 9 bases lay between the germline ends. The CDR3 is CASSLTGGSYEQYV. CDR3 coding DNA: TGTGCCAGCAGTTTAACGGGTGGGTCCTACGAGCAGTACGTC.

V usage is TRBV19 and J usage is TRBJ2-3, with unresolved D. Germline V gene lookup returns CDR1 LNHDA and CDR2 SQIVND (reference sequence). CDR3 length equals 13 residues. V was pared by 10 bases and J by 6 bases, with 17 bases between. The CDR3 region is CATLADYGDTQYF. CDR3 bases: TGTGCCACCCTGGCGGATTACGGGGATACGCAGTATTTT.

There are many counts of this clone. This chain connects TRBV6-5 to TRBJ1-3, with 7 bases aligning to TRBD1. The V gene end was trimmed by 7 bases and the J gene end by 4 bases; junction bases not matched to a gene: 7. Germline V lookup: CDR1 MNHEY, CDR2 SVGAGI. The length of the CDR3 is 14 residues. CDR3 sequence reads: CASNVDRVGNTIYF. In DNA, the CDR3 is TGTGCCAGCAACGTAGACAGGGTAGGAAACACCATATATTTT.

The genes are TRBV4-1 and TRBJ2-7, with TRBD2 identical over 8 bases. The germline gives CDR1 MGHRA, CDR2 YSYEKL. The CDR3 runs 16 residues. The trim removed 0 bases at V and 2 bases at J, leaving 6 bases unmatched. This chain's CDR3 is CASSQDPAGAAYEQYF. The CDR3 nucleotides read TGCGCCAGCAGCCAAGACCCAGCGGGAGCTGCCTACGAGCAGTACTTC.

This clone was picked up a small number of times. The rearrangement links TRBV6-5 to TRBJ1-1; 11 bases map to TRBD1. The V gene's germline CDR1 is MNHEY and CDR2 SVGAGI. V dropped 5 bases and J dropped 10; count of bases not matched to a gene: 12. CDR3 length: 15 amino acids. In DNA form, the CDR3 reads TGTGCCAGCAGTCGGACAGGGGGCCGAGCGGGGGGAGCTTTCTTT. Amino acids: CASSRTGGRAGGAFF.

CDR3: CASSASPGFGHEQFF. In DNA, the CDR3 is TGTGCCAGCAGCGCGTCCCCAGGGTTTGGACATGAGCAGTTCTTC. The chain uses TRBV11-3 and TRBJ2-1, with D possibly TRBD1 on 5 matching bases. V was pared by 5 bases and J by 8 bases, with 19 bases between. The CDR3 extends over 15 amino acids. From germline, CDR1 is SGHNT and CDR2 YENEEA. Looking up the rest from reference TRBV11-3 and TRBJ2-1 gives the full variable domain: EAGVVQSPRYKIIEKKQPVAFWCNPISGHNTLYWYLQNLGQGPELLIRYENEEAVDDSQLPKDRFSAERLKGVDSTLKIQPAELGDSAVYLCASSASPGFGHEQFFGPGTRLTVL.

The V call is TRBV5-1, the J call TRBJ2-1; TRBD2 matches 15 bases. V shed 2 bases, J shed 7 bases, and the junction held 10 bases outside the gene matches. The CDR3 has 18 amino acids. Per the germline V gene, CDR1 is SGHRS and CDR2 is YFSETQ. This CDR3 reads CASSFGTSGRTNVNEQFF. The DNA for the CDR3 is TGCGCCAGCAGCTTTGGGACTAGCGGGAGGACCAACGTTAATGAGCAGTTCTTC. Together with reference TRBV5-1 and TRBJ2-1, the CDR3 gives the full variable domain: KAGVTQTPRYLIKTRGQQVTLSCSPISGHRSVSWYQQTPGQGLQFLFEYFSETQRNKGNFPGRFSGRQFSNSRSEMNVSTLELGDSALYLCASSFGTSGRTNVNEQFFGPGTRLTVL.

This clone was seen once. This chain uses TRBV11-3 with TRBJ2-7; D uncertain. Germline CDR1 and CDR2: SGHNT and YENEEA. V was cut by 5 bases and J by 2 bases, with 13 bases left in between. The CDR3 runs 14 residues. The chain's CDR3 is CASSPSQDPYEQYF. CDR3 nucleotide sequence: TGTGCCAGCAGCCCCTCGCAGGATCCCTACGAGCAGTACTTC.

The gene calls are TRBV7-6 and TRBJ1-4; D ambiguous. V was trimmed by 5 bases and J by 0 bases, leaving 10 bases between them. CDR1 and CDR2 (germline): SGHVS, FNYEAQ. The CDR3 consists of 15 residues. DNA of the CDR3: TGTGCCAGCAGCCCCAACAGTGCAACTAATGAAAAACTGTTTTTT. Translation: CASSPNSATNEKLFF.

This clone was counted a single time. The chain has TRBV2 and TRBJ1-1; D unresolved. The germline gives CDR1 SNHLY, CDR2 FYNNEI. The CDR3 runs to 13 residues. Trimming left V 3 bases short and J 0 bases short, with 5 bases between. CDR3 residues: CASSDDMNTEAFF. The CDR3 coding sequence is TGTGCCAGCAGTGATGACATGAACACTGAAGCTTTCTTT.

This chain uses TRBV5-5 with TRBJ2-3, with TRBD1 identical over 7 bases. V was clipped by 4 bases and J by 4 bases; unmatched bases: 9. The CDR3 runs to 15 residues. Germline V gene lookup returns CDR1 SGHKS and CDR2 YYEKEE (reference sequence). This chain's CDR3 is CASSATGAPADTQYF. CDR3 nucleotide sequence: TGTGCCAGCAGCGCCACAGGGGCTCCTGCAGATACGCAGTATTTT.

The V call is TRBV7-9, the J call TRBJ1-1; weak D call: TRBD1 (5 bases). CDR1 is SEHNR, CDR2 FQNEAQ, per germline (reference sequence). V lost 2 bases, J lost 0 bases, and 13 bases lay in between. This CDR3 is built from 16 residues. The CDR3 bases are TGTGCCAGCAGCTTAAGTGGGGGGAAAATGAACACTGAAGCTTTCTTT. Translating it yields CASSLSGGKMNTEAFF.

The chain recombines TRBV2 with TRBJ2-1; D remains unclear. CDR1 is SNHLY and CDR2 is FYNNEI in the germline V gene. V was shortened by 6 bases and J by 6 bases, with 6 bases between the two germline ends. The CDR3 is 11 residues long. The CDR3 region is CASSSFNEQFF. In DNA, the CDR3 is TGTGCCAGCAGCAGTTTCAATGAGCAGTTCTTC.